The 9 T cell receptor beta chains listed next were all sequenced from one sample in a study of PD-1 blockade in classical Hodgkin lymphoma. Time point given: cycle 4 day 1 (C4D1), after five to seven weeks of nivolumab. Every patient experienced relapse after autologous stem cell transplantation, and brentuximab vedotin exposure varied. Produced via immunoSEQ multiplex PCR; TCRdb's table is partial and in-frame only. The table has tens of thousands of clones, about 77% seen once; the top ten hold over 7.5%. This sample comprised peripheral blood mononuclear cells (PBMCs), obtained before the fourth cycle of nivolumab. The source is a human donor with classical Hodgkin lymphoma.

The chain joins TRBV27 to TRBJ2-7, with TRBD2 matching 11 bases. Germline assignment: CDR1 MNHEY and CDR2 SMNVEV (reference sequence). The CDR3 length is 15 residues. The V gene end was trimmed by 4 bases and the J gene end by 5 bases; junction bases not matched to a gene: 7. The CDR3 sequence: CASSYTLAGVDEQYF. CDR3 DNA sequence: TGTGCCAGCAGTTATACACTAGCGGGGGTGGACGAGCAGTACTTC.

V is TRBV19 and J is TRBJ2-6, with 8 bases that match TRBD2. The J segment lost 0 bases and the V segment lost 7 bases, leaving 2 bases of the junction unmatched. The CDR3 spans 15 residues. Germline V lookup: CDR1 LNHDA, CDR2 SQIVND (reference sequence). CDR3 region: CASISGSSGANVLTF. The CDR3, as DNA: TGTGCCAGTATAAGCGGGAGCTCTGGGGCCAACGTCCTGACTTTC.

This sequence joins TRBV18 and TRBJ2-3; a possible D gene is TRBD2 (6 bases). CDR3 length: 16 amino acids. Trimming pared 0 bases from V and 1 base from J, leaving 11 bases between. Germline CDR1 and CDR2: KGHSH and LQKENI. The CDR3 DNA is TGTGCCAGCTCACCACCGGAGGGCGGGGGCACAGATACGCAGTATTTT. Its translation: CASSPPEGGGTDTQYF.

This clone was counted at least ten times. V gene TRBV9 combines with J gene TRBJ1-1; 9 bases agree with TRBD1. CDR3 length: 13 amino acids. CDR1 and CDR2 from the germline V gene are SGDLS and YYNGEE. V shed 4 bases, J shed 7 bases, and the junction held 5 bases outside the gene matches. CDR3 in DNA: TGTGCCAGCAGCTCAGGACAGGGGATTGAAGCTTTCTTT. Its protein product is CASSSGQGIEAFF.

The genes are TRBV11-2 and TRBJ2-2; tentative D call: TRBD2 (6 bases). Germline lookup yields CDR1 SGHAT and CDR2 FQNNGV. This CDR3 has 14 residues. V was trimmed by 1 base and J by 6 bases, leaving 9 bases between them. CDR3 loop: CASSLVRDAGELFF. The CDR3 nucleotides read TGTGCCAGCAGCTTAGTGCGGGACGCCGGGGAGCTGTTTTTT.

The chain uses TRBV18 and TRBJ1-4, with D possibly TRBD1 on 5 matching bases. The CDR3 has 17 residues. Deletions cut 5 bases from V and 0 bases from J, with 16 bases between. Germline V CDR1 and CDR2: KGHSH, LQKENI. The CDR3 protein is CASSSGILPATNEKLFF. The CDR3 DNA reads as TGTGCCAGCTCATCAGGGATTTTGCCCGCAACTAATGAAAAACTGTTTTTT.

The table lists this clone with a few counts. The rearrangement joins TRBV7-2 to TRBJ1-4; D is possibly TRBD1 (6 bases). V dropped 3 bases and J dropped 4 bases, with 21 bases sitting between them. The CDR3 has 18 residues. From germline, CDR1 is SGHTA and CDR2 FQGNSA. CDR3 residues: CASSFWGLRPGHNEKLFF. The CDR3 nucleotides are TGTGCCAGCAGCTTTTGGGGGCTCCGGCCGGGACATAATGAAAAACTGTTTTTT.

The CDR3: CASSQDRGPGDTQYF. The CDR3 nucleotides read TGTGCCAGCAGCCAGGACAGGGGGCCTGGAGATACGCAGTATTTT. The rearrangement joins TRBV6-5 to TRBJ2-3, with 11 bases that match TRBD1. V gave up 6 bases and J gave up 5 bases; unmatched junction bases: 7. The CDR3 has 15 amino acids. Germline values: CDR1 MNHEY, CDR2 SVGAGI.

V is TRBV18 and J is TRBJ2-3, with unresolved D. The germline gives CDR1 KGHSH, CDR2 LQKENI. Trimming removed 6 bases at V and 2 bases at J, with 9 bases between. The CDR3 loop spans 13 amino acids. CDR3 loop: CASSLRSTDTQYF. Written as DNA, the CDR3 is TGTGCCAGCTCGCTGCGATCCACAGATACGCAGTATTTT.